The source of this T cell receptor (beta chain) is a study of shared clonotypes between healthy human individuals. Turning to the study itself: CD8 memory received one plate per donor, CD8 naive two, CD4 memory three and CD4 naive three. Study-level results: Sequencing depth was expected to influence donor clonotype sharing.

To note about this clone: No antigen is known for it.

Sequencing was performed with immunoSEQ multiplex PCR; in TCRdb, only in-frame clones are kept and a portion is missing. Seen here are 1.4 million or so clones, approximately 98.5% observed once, and the top ten hold over 0.3%. Germline assignment: CDR1 SGHDT and CDR2 YYEEEE. This CDR3 region has 16 residues. V was cut by 0 bases and J by 3 bases, with 12 bases left in between. The specimen sequenced was naive CD4+ T cells sorted from blood. The subset: CD45RA+ positively selected. The clonotype comes from a man aged 25-40 years in good health. The chain recombines TRBV5-6 with TRBJ2-2, with D perhaps matching TRBD1 (6 bases). The CDR3 is CASSLVPGVDTGELFF. The CDR3 bases are TGTGCCAGCAGCTTGGTGCCAGGGGTCGACACCGGGGAGCTGTTTTTT. The full variable domain, rest sourced from reference TRBV5-6 and TRBJ2-2, is DAGVTQSPTHLIKTRGQQVTLRCSPKSGHDTVSWYQQALGQGPQFIFQYYEEEERQRGNFPDRFSGHQFPNYSSELNVNALLLGDSALYLCASSLVPGVDTGELFFGEGSRLTVL.